Each of the 3 T cell receptor beta chains below was sequenced from the same sample in a study of T cell responses to AZD1222 COVID-19 vaccine. Method: immunoSEQ multiplex PCR; TCRdb's copy keeps in-frame clones and lacks some. The sample contains 130,000 to 150,000 clones, roughly 89% of which appear only once. The sequenced sample was peripheral blood, obtained on day 0 of AZD1222 vaccination. Receptors were obtained from an adult in good health.

The V gene is TRBV7-8, the J gene TRBJ2-6; 10 bases are a match to TRBD1. Germline V gives CDR1 SGHVS, CDR2 FQNEAQ. This CDR3 spans 19 amino acids. Losses at the gene ends were 0 bases for V and 2 bases for J; bases not matched to a gene: 7. CDR3 sequence: CASSLAYGTGETGANVLTF. The DNA of the CDR3 is TGTGCCAGCAGCTTAGCGTACGGGACAGGGGAAACTGGGGCCAACGTCCTGACTTTC. The variable domain in full, completed from reference TRBV7-8 and TRBJ2-6, reads GAGVSQSPRYKVAKRGQDVALRCDPISGHVSLFWYQQALGQGPEFLTYFQNEAQLDKSGLPSDRFFAERPEGSVSTLKIQRTQQEDSAVYLCASSLAYGTGETGANVLTFGAGSRLTVL.

The chain recombines TRBV10-2 with TRBJ1-5; D gene unclear. This CDR3 has 16 amino acids. Germline CDR1 is WSHSY and CDR2 is SAAADI. The V end lost 1 base, the J end lost 11 bases, and 21 bases lay between the germline ends. CDR3: CASSEWVAGVILAQHF. CDR3 nucleotides: TGCGCCAGCAGTGAGTGGGTCGCTGGGGTCATATTAGCCCAGCATTTT.

This chain connects TRBV28 to TRBJ2-1; 8 bases match TRBD2. The germline V gene encodes CDR1 MDHEN and CDR2 SYDVKM. V shed 7 bases, J shed 8 bases, and the junction held 10 bases outside the gene matches. This CDR3 spans 14 amino acids. The CDR3 DNA reads as TGTGCCAGCAATCCGGGACTAGGTTCATATGAGCAGTTCTTC. Amino acid sequence: CASNPGLGSYEQFF.